This T cell receptor beta chain was sequenced during a study of response to subunit inactivated influenza vaccine. Overall study results and limits: Authors proposed each seasonal influenza vaccination draws in few new T cells.

The germline V gene has CDR1 SEHNR and CDR2 FQNEAQ (reference sequence). The CDR3 consists of 17 residues. The J segment lost 4 bases and the V segment lost 0 bases, leaving 1 base of the junction unmatched. TCRdb recomputed calls from the RT-PCR reads with MiXCR, one row per CDR3 protein. The top ten clones hold approximately 10% of a sample with 550,000 to 800,000 distinct CDR3 sequences, about 15% of them seen once. This clonotype was observed a handful of times. Its antigen is not known. The receptor's source is a man aged 45-65 years who received an inactivated influenza vaccine. Sequenced here: PBMCs from blood, sampled 11 to 12 days after vaccination. V usage is TRBV7-9 and J usage is TRBJ2-3; 16 bases agree with TRBD2. The CDR3 DNA reads as TGTGCCAGCAGCTTAGCAGGGACTAGCGGGGGGGCAGATACGCAGTATTTT. Protein sequence: CASSLAGTSGGADTQYF.